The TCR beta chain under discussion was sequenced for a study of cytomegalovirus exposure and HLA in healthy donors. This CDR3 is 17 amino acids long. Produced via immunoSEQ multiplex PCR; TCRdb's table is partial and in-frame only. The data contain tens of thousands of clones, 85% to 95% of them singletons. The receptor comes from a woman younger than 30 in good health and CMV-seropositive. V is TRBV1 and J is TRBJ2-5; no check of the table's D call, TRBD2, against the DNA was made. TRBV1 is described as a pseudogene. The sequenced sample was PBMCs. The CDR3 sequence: CTSSQDRGGGLQETQYF. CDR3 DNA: TGCACCAGCAGCCAAGATCGTGGCGGGGGGCTCCAAGAGACCCAGTACTTC.